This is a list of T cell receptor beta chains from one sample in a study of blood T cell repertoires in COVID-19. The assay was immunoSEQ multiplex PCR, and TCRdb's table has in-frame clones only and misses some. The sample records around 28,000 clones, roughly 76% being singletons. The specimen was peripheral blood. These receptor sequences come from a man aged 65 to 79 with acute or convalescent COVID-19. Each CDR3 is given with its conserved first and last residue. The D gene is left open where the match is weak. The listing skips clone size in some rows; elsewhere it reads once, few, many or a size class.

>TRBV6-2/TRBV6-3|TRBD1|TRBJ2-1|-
CASSDGQGRPSYNEQFF
TGTGCCAGCAGTGACGGACAGGGTCGTCCCTCCTACAATGAGCAGTTCTTC
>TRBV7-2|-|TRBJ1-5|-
CASSYQKGSNQPQHF
TGTGCCAGCAGCTATCAAAAGGGGAGCAATCAGCCCCAGCATTTT
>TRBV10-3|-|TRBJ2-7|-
CAISEWGDPYEQYF
TGTGCCATCAGTGAGTGGGGGGACCCCTACGAGCAGTACTTC
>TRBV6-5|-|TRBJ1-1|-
CASRAPAGTEAFF
TGTGCCAGCAGGGCCCCAGCGGGAACTGAAGCTTTCTTT
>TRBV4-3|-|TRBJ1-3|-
CASSQEASSGNTIYF
TGCGCCAGCAGCCAAGAGGCCAGCTCTGGAAACACCATATATTTT
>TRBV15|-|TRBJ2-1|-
CATSYPSADPNEQFF
TGTGCCACCAGCTACCCTAGCGCCGATCCCAATGAGCAGTTCTTC
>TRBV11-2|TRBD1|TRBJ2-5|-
CASSPKWASGTEETQYF
TGTGCCAGCAGTCCGAAGTGGGCTTCCGGGACAGAAGAGACCCAGTACTTC
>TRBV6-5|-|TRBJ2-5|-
CASSPRQKETQYF
TGTGCCAGCAGTCCTCGACAGAAAGAGACCCAGTACTTC
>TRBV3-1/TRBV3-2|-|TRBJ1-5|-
CASSRGGGQPQHF
TGTGCCAGCAGCCGAGGGGGGGGTCAGCCCCAGCATTTT
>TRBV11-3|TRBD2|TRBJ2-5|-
CASSLGLAGGQETQYF
TGTGCCAGCAGCTTAGGCCTAGCGGGAGGCCAAGAGACCCAGTACTTC
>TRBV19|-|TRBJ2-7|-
CASSIEFGSAFSYEQYF
TGTGCCAGTAGTATAGAGTTTGGCAGCGCCTTCTCCTACGAGCAGTACTTC
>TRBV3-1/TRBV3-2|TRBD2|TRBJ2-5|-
CASSPRSGGAGETQYF
TGTGCCAGCAGCCCCCGGTCGGGGGGGGCGGGGGAGACCCAGTACTTC
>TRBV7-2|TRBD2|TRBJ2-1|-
CASSSVAGINQFF
TGTGCCAGCAGCTCGGTAGCGGGAATAAATCAGTTCTTC
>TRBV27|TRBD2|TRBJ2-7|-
CASSLREGYEQYF
TGTGCCAGCAGTTTACGGGAGGGATACGAGCAGTACTTC
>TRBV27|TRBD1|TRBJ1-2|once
CASSHRDRGAGYTF
TGTGCCAGCAGTCATCGGGACAGGGGTGCCGGCTACACCTTC
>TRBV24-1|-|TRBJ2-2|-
CATSDFQVTGELFF
TGTGCCACCAGTGATTTTCAGGTCACCGGGGAGCTGTTTTTT
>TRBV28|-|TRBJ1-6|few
CASSLRVVSPLHF
TGTGCCAGCAGTCTGCGAGTGGTTTCACCCCTCCACTTT
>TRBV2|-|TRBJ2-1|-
CASRTGQGEQFF
TGTGCCAGCCGAACAGGGCAGGGTGAGCAGTTCTTC
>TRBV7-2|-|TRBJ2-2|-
CASSLVAVNTGELFF
TGTGCCAGCAGCTTAGTAGCGGTGAACACCGGGGAGCTGTTTTTT
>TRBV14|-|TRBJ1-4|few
CASSQGVRGGEKLFF
TGTGCCAGCAGCCAAGGAGTGCGGGGAGGTGAAAAACTGTTTTTT
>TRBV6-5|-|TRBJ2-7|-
CASSYGRHYEQYF
TGTGCCAGCAGTTACGGAAGACATTACGAGCAGTACTTC
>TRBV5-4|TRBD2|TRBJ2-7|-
CASSSPWGGGDFEQYF
TGTGCCAGCAGCTCCCCTTGGGGGGGAGGGGATTTCGAGCAGTACTTC
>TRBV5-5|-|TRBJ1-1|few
CASLAPGALEAFF
TGTGCCAGCCTTGCCCCAGGGGCACTAGAGGCTTTCTTT
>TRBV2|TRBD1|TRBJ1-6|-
CASSERGRSNSPLHF
TGTGCCAGCAGCGAGAGGGGGCGCAGTAATTCACCCCTCCACTTT
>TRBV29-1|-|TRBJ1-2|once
CSVQVSMAITF
TGCAGCGTACAGGTGTCTATGGCTATCACCTTC
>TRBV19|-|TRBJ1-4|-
CASSTGQLNEKLFF
TGTGCCAGTAGTACCGGACAGTTAAATGAAAAACTGTTTTTT
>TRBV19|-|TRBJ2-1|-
CASSPRGDNEQFF
TGTGCCAGTAGCCCCAGGGGGGACAATGAGCAGTTCTTC
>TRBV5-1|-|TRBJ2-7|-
CASSLGQGPGEQYF
TGCGCCAGCAGCTTGGGGCAGGGCCCTGGAGAGCAGTACTTC
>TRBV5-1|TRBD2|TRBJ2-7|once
CASSLGWSGGEQYF
TGCGCCAGCAGCTTGGGATGGTCGGGAGGCGAGCAGTACTTC
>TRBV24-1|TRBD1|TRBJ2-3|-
CATGDTGGTDTQYF
TGTGCCACCGGTGATACAGGGGGAACAGATACGCAGTATTTT
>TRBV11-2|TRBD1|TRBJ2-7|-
CASSSPRRTGSGQYF
TGTGCCAGCAGCTCACCGAGACGGACAGGGTCCGGGCAGTACTTC
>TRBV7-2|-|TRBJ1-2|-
CASSLQGSYGYTF
TGTGCCAGCAGCTTACAGGGCTCCTATGGCTACACCTTC
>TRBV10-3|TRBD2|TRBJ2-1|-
CAISTSGYNEQFF
TGTGCCATCAGTACTAGCGGATACAATGAGCAGTTCTTC
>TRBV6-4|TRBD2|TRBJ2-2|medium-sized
CASSAEGGSTGELFF
TGTGCCAGCAGTGCTGAGGGCGGGAGCACCGGGGAGCTGTTTTTT
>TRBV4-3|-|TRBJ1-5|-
CASSQEIGYYSNQPQHF
TGCGCCAGCAGCCAAGAGATAGGATACTATAGCAATCAGCCCCAGCATTTT
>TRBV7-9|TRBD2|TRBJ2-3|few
CASSGTSGSGGADTQYF
TGTGCCAGCAGCGGGACTAGCGGGAGCGGTGGCGCAGATACGCAGTATTTT
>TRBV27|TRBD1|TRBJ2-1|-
CASSLSLTGVHNEQFF
TGTGCCAGCAGTTTATCCCTTACAGGGGTCCACAATGAGCAGTTCTTC
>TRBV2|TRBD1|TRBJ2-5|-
CASSVRQGAAETQYF
TGTGCCAGCAGTGTACGACAGGGGGCGGCGGAGACCCAGTACTTC
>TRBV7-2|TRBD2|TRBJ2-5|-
CASSLLGAGGGQETQYF
TGTGCCAGCAGCTTACTTGGGGCGGGAGGGGGGCAAGAGACCCAGTACTTC
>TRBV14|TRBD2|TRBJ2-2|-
CASSQANALAGFGTGELFF
TGTGCCAGCAGCCAAGCGAATGCACTAGCGGGGTTCGGAACCGGGGAGCTGTTTTTT
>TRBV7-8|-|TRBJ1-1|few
CASSSNRLYGTTNTEAFF
TGTGCCAGCAGCTCCAATCGCCTGTACGGGACAACAAACACTGAAGCTTTCTTT
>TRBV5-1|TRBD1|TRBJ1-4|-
CASSFGGQGEKLFF
TGCGCCAGCAGCTTTGGAGGACAGGGTGAAAAACTGTTTTTT
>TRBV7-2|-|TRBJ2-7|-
CASSPDLASYEQYF
TGTGCCAGCAGCCCGGACCTAGCCTCCTACGAGCAGTACTTC
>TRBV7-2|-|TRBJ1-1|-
CASALIEDTEAFF
TGTGCCAGCGCCTTAATAGAGGACACTGAAGCTTTCTTT
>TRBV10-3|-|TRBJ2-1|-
CAISELSGDEQFF
TGTGCCATCAGTGAGCTATCGGGAGATGAGCAGTTCTTC
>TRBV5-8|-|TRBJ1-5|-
CASSSDQRGGNQPQHF
TGTGCCAGCAGCTCGGACCAAAGGGGTGGCAATCAGCCCCAGCATTTT